This T cell receptor (beta chain) was identified during a study of Graves' ophthalmopathy and Graves' hyperthyroidism. Study findings and constraints: The blood repertoire also included most expanded thyroid clonotypes above 0.001 frequency.

This clonotype occurred a few times. Its antigen remains unknown. The junction departs from germline at one end; a sequencing error may be responsible. Excluded: other autoimmune disease, uncontrolled infection, pregnancy or lactation. The diagnostic workup employed clinical symptoms, serum thyroxine, TRAb, thyroid ultrasound and orbital computed tomography. Scientists amplified the TCR beta CDR3 regions from RNA transcripts. HTBI primers were used in a first-round RT-PCR, which preceded a second-round multiplex PCR. TCRdb reanalysed the multiplex PCR reads using MiXCR and keeps one entry per CDR3 protein. Seen here are around 51,000 distinct CDR3 sequences, about 50% observed once, and the top ten hold under 30%. Germline V gene sequence: CDR1 KGHDR, CDR2 SFDVKD. There are 15 residues in the CDR3.

The source is an adult man with Graves' ophthalmopathy. The sequencing input was peripheral blood. The chain carries TRBV24-1 and TRBJ2-5, with D perhaps matching TRBD1 or TRBD2 (5 bases each). For the CDR3, the DNA is TGTGCTACCAGTGATTTCGGGACGGTCCAAGAGACCCAGTACTTC. Translation gives CATSDFGTVQETQYF.